This T cell receptor (beta chain) was sequenced in a study of early T cells in non-severe SARS-CoV-2 infection. Study as a whole: Unpaired chains resulted from sequencing bulk RNA of unsorted whole blood. Whole-study results and caveats: Anti-spike CD8 responses were favored by VDJdb matching, which missed private and CD4 specificities.

This clonotype was observed a handful of times. Its antigen is still unknown. The CDR3 runs 16 residues. The trim removed 0 bases at V and 1 base at J, leaving 5 bases unmatched. CDR1 and CDR2 from the germline V gene are DFQATT and SNEGSKA (reference sequence). Individual cDNA molecules carried attached unique molecular identifiers. TCRdb processed the 5' RACE reads anew with MiXCR; each CDR3 protein has one entry. This sample carries approximately 110,000 distinct CDR3 sequences, more than 12% of them seen once, and the ten largest clones take 20% to 25%. This chain links TRBV20-1 with TRBJ2-2; the match to TRBD2 covers 7 bases. Material: whole blood. This receptor was taken from an adult who was a healthcare worker with PCR-confirmed SARS-CoV-2 infection or an uninfected control (not recorded which). CDR3 sequence: CSARDSGGKNTGELFF. CDR3 DNA sequence: TGCAGTGCTAGAGATTCGGGGGGAAAGAACACCGGGGAGCTGTTTTTT.